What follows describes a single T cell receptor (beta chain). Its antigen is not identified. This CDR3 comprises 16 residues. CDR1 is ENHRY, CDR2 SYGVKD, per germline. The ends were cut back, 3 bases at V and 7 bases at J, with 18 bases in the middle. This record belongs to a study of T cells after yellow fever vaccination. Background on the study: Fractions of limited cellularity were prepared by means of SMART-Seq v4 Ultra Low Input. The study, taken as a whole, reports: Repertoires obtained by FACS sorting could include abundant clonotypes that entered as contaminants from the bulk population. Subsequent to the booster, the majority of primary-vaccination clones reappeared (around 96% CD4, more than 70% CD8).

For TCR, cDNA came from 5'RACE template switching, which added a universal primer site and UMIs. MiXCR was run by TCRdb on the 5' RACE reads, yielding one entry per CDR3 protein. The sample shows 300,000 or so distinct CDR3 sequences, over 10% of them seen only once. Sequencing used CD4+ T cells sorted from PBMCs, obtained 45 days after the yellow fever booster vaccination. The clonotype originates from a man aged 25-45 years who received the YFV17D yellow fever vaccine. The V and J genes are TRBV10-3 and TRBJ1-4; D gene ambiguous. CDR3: CAISEAVGSGVEKLFF. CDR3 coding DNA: TGTGCCATCAGTGAAGCGGTGGGGTCTGGGGTTGAAAAACTGTTTTTT.